The rows below give T cell receptor beta chains drawn from one sample of a study of blood T cell repertoires in COVID-19. TCRdb's table, derived via immunoSEQ multiplex PCR, lists solely in-frame clones and lacks some. The table includes about 38,000 clones, nearly 90% detected once. Sequencing used peripheral blood. Source of these receptors: a man between 60 and 75 years old with active or convalescent COVID-19. Both conserved end residues are part of each CDR3. The D gene is left open where the match is weak. Only some rows state a clone size, as once, few, many or a class for expanded clones.

>-|-|TRBV6-6|TRBJ1-1
CASSPPDRNTEAFF
TGTGCCAGCAGTCCACCGGACAGGAACACTGAAGCTTTCTTT
>-|TRBD2|TRBV27|TRBJ2-2
CASSLLAGELFF
TGTGCCAGCAGTTTACTAGCGGGAGAGCTGTTTTTT
>-|-|TRBV3-1/TRBV3-2|TRBJ2-1
CATEDPSSYNEQFF
TGTGCCACGGAGGATCCTAGCTCCTACAATGAGCAGTTCTTC
>once|-|TRBV28|TRBJ2-7
CASRADSYEQYF
TGTGCCAGCAGGGCGGACTCCTACGAGCAGTACTTC
>-|TRBD2|TRBV7-9|TRBJ2-7
CASSPLGGEGPYEQYF
TGTGCCAGCAGCCCCCTTGGGGGGGAAGGCCCATACGAGCAGTACTTC
>-|TRBD1|TRBV7-8|TRBJ1-5
CASSLDGWATGAQPQHF
TGTGCCAGCAGCTTAGACGGATGGGCGACAGGGGCTCAGCCCCAGCATTTT
>-|TRBD2|TRBV23-1|TRBJ2-3
CASSHLTSGDTQYF
TGCGCCAGCAGTCACCTCACTAGCGGAGATACGCAGTATTTT
>-|-|TRBV6-5|TRBJ2-7
CASSDRGGPYEQYF
TGTGCCAGCAGCGACAGGGGAGGGCCCTACGAGCAGTACTTC
>once|TRBD2|TRBV10-1|TRBJ2-3
CASSGEAGGIDTQYF
TGCGCCAGCAGTGGAGAAGCGGGAGGTATAGATACGCAGTATTTT
>-|-|TRBV5-6|TRBJ2-7
CASSLAWLDTYEQYF
TGTGCCAGCAGCTTGGCTTGGCTAGATACCTACGAGCAGTACTTC
>-|TRBD2|TRBV18|TRBJ2-7
CASSPPGLAHEQYF
TGTGCCAGCTCACCTCCCGGACTAGCCCACGAGCAGTACTTC
>-|-|TRBV28|TRBJ1-1
CASSAVTRVAEAFF
TGTGCCAGCAGTGCGGTCACGCGGGTCGCTGAAGCTTTCTTT
>-|-|TRBV29-1|TRBJ1-1
CSVSGILNTEAFF
TGCAGCGTCTCAGGGATCCTGAACACTGAAGCTTTCTTT
>once|TRBD2|TRBV4-1|TRBJ2-7
CASSRMLGLAVSYEQYF
TGCGCCAGCAGCCGGATGCTGGGACTAGCTGTCTCCTACGAGCAGTACTTC
>-|-|TRBV28|TRBJ1-6
CASSLLPINSWVNSPLHF
TGTGCCAGCAGTCTGCTTCCGATTAACAGCTGGGTTAATTCACCCCTCCACTTT
>-|-|TRBV6-6|TRBJ2-7
CASSYSVQLPEQYF
TGTGCCAGCAGTTACTCGGTGCAGTTACCCGAGCAGTACTTC
>-|-|TRBV28|TRBJ2-7
CASSLQSYEQYF
TGTGCCAGCAGCTTACAGTCCTACGAGCAGTACTTC
>-|-|TRBV6-5|TRBJ2-3
CASSYYQTGTDTQYF
TGTGCCAGCAGTTACTACCAGACAGGCACAGATACGCAGTATTTT
>-|TRBD1|TRBV4-2|TRBJ2-7
CASSQYRGSYEQYF
TGTGCCAGCAGCCAATACAGGGGCTCCTACGAGCAGTACTTC
>-|TRBD2|TRBV5-1|TRBJ2-1
CASSFPGLAGVNEQFF
TGCGCCAGCAGCTTCCCGGGACTAGCGGGAGTCAATGAGCAGTTCTTC
>-|-|TRBV12-1|TRBJ1-4
CASSCARWAGGIIRVESEKLFF
-
>-|-|TRBV2|TRBJ1-5
CASSETRDNQPQHF
TGTGCCAGCAGTGAAACCCGGGACAATCAGCCCCAGCATTTT
>once|TRBD2|TRBV7-6|TRBJ2-5
CASSAREAGMETQYF
TGTGCCAGCAGCGCACGGGAGGCTGGGATGGAGACCCAGTACTTC
>-|-|TRBV28|TRBJ2-7
CASSTRQVTYEQYF
TGTGCCAGCAGTACTAGACAGGTAACCTACGAGCAGTACTTC
>-|-|TRBV2|TRBJ2-5
CASSESVQETQYF
TGTGCCAGCAGTGAATCAGTCCAAGAGACCCAGTACTTC
>-|-|TRBV14|TRBJ2-1
CASSQLAGLRGEQFF
TGTGCCAGCAGCCAACTGGCGGGGCTCCGAGGTGAGCAGTTCTTC
>-|-|TRBV15|TRBJ1-2
CATSRARDMGGYGYTF
TGTGCCACCAGCAGAGCCCGGGACATGGGGGGGTATGGCTACACCTTC
>-|TRBD1|TRBV2|TRBJ1-5
CASRGDRGGNQPQHF
TGTGCCAGCAGGGGGGACAGGGGTGGCAATCAGCCCCAGCATTTT
>-|-|TRBV13|TRBJ2-3
CASSNTLASTDTQYF
TGTGCCAGCAGCAACACTCTAGCGAGCACAGATACGCAGTATTTT
>-|-|TRBV6-5|TRBJ2-7
CASSYRGRDTYEQYF
TGTGCCAGCAGCTACCGGGGGAGGGACACCTACGAGCAGTACTTC
>few|-|TRBV30|TRBJ1-2
CAWSVGLGGPISF
TGTGCCTGGAGTGTCGGTCTTGGCGGCCCTATCTCCTTC
>few|TRBD2|TRBV11-2|TRBJ2-7
CASSFRGRLAGGSYEQYF
TGTGCCAGCAGCTTCCGAGGCCGACTAGCGGGAGGGTCCTACGAGCAGTACTTC
>-|-|TRBV7-9|TRBJ2-7
CASSLGDSVAYEQYF
TGTGCCAGCAGCTTAGGTGACAGCGTGGCTTACGAGCAGTACTTC
>-|TRBD2|TRBV2|TRBJ2-3
CASSRIAIPRLAGSTDTQYF
TGTGCCAGCAGTCGAATTGCCATCCCGCGGCTAGCGGGAAGCACAGATACGCAGTATTTT
>-|-|TRBV5-1|TRBJ2-7
CASSRQLSSYEQYF
TGCGCCAGCAGTCGACAGCTGAGCTCCTACGAGCAGTACTTC
>-|TRBD2|TRBV2|TRBJ2-7
CASSPTSGTSGYEQYF
TGTGCCAGCAGTCCAACCTCGGGGACTAGCGGCTACGAGCAGTACTTC
>-|TRBD1|TRBV15|TRBJ2-1
CATSRGIPGQGNEEQFF
TGTGCCACCAGCAGGGGAATCCCGGGACAGGGGAATGAGGAGCAGTTCTTC
>once|-|TRBV10-2|TRBJ2-5
CASRRTTETQYF
TGCGCCAGCAGACGGACTACAGAGACCCAGTACTTC
>-|TRBD1|TRBV10-3|TRBJ1-5
CAISRTGEAQPQHF
TGTGCCATCAGTCGGACAGGGGAGGCACAGCCCCAGCATTTT
>few|-|TRBV7-2|TRBJ2-2
CASSQADANTGELFF
TGTGCCAGCAGCCAAGCTGATGCGAACACCGGGGAGCTGTTTTTT
>-|TRBD1|TRBV28|TRBJ1-2
CASSQTGQHYGYTF
TGTGCCAGCAGCCAAACGGGACAGCACTATGGCTACACCTTC
>-|TRBD1|TRBV5-6|TRBJ1-3
CASSRTGGSAGNTIYF
TGTGCCAGCAGCCGGACAGGTGGTTCTGCAGGAAACACCATATATTTT
>-|TRBD1|TRBV28|TRBJ1-5
CASSYRDRRNQPQHF
TGTGCCAGCAGTTACAGGGACAGACGGAATCAGCCCCAGCATTTT
>few|-|TRBV6-1|TRBJ2-7
CASSEGRVPYEQYF
TGTGCCAGCAGTGAAGGAAGAGTCCCCTACGAGCAGTACTTC
>-|TRBD2|TRBV9|TRBJ2-1
CASSVVGAGLAGRNEQFF
TGTGCCAGCAGCGTAGTAGGGGCGGGACTAGCGGGGAGAAATGAGCAGTTCTTC
>-|-|TRBV1|TRBJ2-5
CTSSQSGVLRQETQYF
TGCACCAGCAGCCAATCAGGGGTCTTACGACAAGAGACCCAGTACTTC
>-|TRBD1|TRBV5-4|TRBJ2-1
CASSLDRGSYNEQFF
TGTGCCAGCAGCTTGGACAGGGGGAGCTACAATGAGCAGTTCTTC
>-|-|TRBV7-2|TRBJ1-6
CASKTGIDSPLHF
TGTGCCAGTAAGACTGGTATAGATTCACCCCTCCACTTT
>-|-|TRBV28|TRBJ2-5
CASSPPGIRGETQYF
TGTGCCAGCAGTCCCCCGGGAATAAGAGGGGAGACCCAGTACTTC
>few|TRBD1|TRBV7-9|TRBJ2-2
CASSPRTGTGELFF
TGTGCCAGCAGCCCCCGGACAGGGACCGGGGAGCTGTTTTTT
>-|-|TRBV5-1|TRBJ1-2
CASSRDGLVYGYTF
TGCGCCAGCAGCAGGGATGGACTAGTCTATGGCTACACCTTC
>-|-|TRBV21-1|TRBJ2-7
CASSDGTGCSEQYF
TGTGCCAGCAGCGACGGGACAGGGTGTAGCGAGCAGTACTTC
>-|-|TRBV18|TRBJ1-1
CASSPDMNTEAFF
TGTGCCAGCTCTCCGGACATGAACACTGAAGCTTTCTTT
>-|-|TRBV5-1|TRBJ2-5
CASSFLGGLQETQYF
TGCGCCAGCAGCTTTCTTGGGGGGTTGCAAGAGACCCAGTACTTC
>-|TRBD2|TRBV28|TRBJ2-7
CASRDSGTSGSEQYF
TGTGCCAGCAGGGACTCCGGGACTAGCGGGAGCGAGCAGTACTTC